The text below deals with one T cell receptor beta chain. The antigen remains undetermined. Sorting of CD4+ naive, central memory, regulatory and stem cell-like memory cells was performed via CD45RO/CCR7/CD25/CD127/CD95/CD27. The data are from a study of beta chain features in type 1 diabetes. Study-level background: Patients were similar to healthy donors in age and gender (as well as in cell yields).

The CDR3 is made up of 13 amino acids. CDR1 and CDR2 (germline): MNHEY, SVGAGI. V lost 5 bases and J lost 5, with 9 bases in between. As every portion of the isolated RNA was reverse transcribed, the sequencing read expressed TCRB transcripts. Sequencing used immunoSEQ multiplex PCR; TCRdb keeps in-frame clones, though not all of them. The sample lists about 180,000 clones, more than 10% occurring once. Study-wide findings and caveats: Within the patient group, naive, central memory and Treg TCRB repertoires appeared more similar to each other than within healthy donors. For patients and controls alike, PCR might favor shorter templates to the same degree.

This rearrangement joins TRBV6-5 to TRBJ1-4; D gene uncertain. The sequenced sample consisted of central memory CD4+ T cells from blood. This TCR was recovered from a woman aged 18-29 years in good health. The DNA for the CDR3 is TGTGCCAGCAGTCACCGACTCAATGAAAAACTGTTTTTT. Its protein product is CASSHRLNEKLFF.